This section outlines one TCR beta chain sequence together with its context. Its target is not known. Germline CDR1 LGHNT, CDR2 FRNRAP. Trimming took 7 bases from V and 7 from J, leaving 16 bases between them. This CDR3 comprises 13 residues. The data originate from a study of shared clonotypes between healthy human individuals. Study details: Three CD4 naive, three CD4 memory, two CD8 naive and one CD8 memory plate were used per donor. Study observations and caveats: It was the few donors that limited the genetic and exposure-history diversity represented.

Replicate PCRs run on sorted subsets employed approximately 180 ng DNA, some 33,000 T cell genomes. The data were produced by immunoSEQ multiplex PCR, yet TCRdb's version contains in-frame clones alone and is incomplete. The sample lists about 960,000 clones; approximately 80% were seen once. The receptor comes from a man aged 18 to 29 in good health. Sequencing was done on a sample of memory CD4+ T cells sorted from blood. Sample subset: CD45RA-negative fraction. The chain uses TRBV12-5 and TRBJ1-1; D unresolved. The CDR3 sequence is CASAGRRSDEAFF. Here the CDR3 DNA reads TGTGCTAGTGCTGGTAGGCGGTCGGATGAAGCTTTCTTT.